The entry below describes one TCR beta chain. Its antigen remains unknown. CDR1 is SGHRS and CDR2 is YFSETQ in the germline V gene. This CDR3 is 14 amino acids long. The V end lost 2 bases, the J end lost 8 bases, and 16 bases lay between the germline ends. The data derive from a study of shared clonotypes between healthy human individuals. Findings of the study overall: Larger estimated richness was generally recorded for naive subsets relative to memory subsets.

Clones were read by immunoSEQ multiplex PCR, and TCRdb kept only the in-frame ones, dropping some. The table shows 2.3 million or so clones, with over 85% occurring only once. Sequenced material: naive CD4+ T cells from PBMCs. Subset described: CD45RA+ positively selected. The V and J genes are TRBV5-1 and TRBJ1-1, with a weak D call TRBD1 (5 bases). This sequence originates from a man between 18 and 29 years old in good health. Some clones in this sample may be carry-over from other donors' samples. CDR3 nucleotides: TGCGCCAGCAGCTTCTTTCCAGGGACCGCCGAAGCTTTCTTT. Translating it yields CASSFFPGTAEAFF.